The rows below give T cell receptor beta chains drawn from one sample of a study of technical replicates of blood from a handful of donors. Repertoires were generated with immunoSEQ multiplex PCR, while TCRdb's copy carries only in-frame clones and drops some. The profile shows 40,000 to 60,000 clones, 70% to 90% of them singletons. The sequenced sample consisted of PBMCs. These TCRs come from a human donor in good health. Some clones in this sample may be carry-over from other donors' samples. Both conserved end residues are part of each CDR3. Each record gives: D gene, clone size, J gene, V gene, CDR3 DNA, CDR3 protein. D genes are given only for firm matches. Expanded clones are given a class, and other clones once, few, many or no size at all.

D gene: -
clone size: -
J gene: TRBJ2-7
V gene: TRBV2
CDR3 DNA: TGTGCCAGCAGTGAAGCGGCTTTATCCTACGAGCAGTACTTC
CDR3 protein: CASSEAALSYEQYF

D gene: -
clone size: -
J gene: TRBJ1-1
V gene: TRBV6-5
CDR3 DNA: TGTGCCAGCAGCCGGGAGTGGGGGAACACTGAAGCTTTCTTT
CDR3 protein: CASSREWGNTEAFF

D gene: TRBD1
clone size: once
J gene: TRBJ1-5
V gene: TRBV30
CDR3 DNA: TGTGCCTTTGGACAGGATCAGCCCCAGCATTTT
CDR3 protein: CAFGQDQPQHF

D gene: -
clone size: -
J gene: TRBJ2-7
V gene: TRBV27
CDR3 DNA: TGTGCCAGCAGTTTCCACGGTCGAACCTACGAGCAGTACTTC
CDR3 protein: CASSFHGRTYEQYF

D gene: TRBD2
clone size: -
J gene: TRBJ2-1
V gene: TRBV9
CDR3 DNA: TGTGCCAAGACTAGCGGGAAACATGAGCAGTTCTTC
CDR3 protein: CAKTSGKHEQFF

D gene: TRBD1
clone size: -
J gene: TRBJ2-7
V gene: TRBV11-2
CDR3 DNA: TGTGCCAGCAGTCGGGACAGGCTCTACGAGCAGTACTTC
CDR3 protein: CASSRDRLYEQYF

D gene: TRBD2
clone size: -
J gene: TRBJ2-2
V gene: TRBV19
CDR3 DNA: TGTGCCAGTAGTATCATGCTAGCGGTGAACACCGGGGAGCTGTTTTTT
CDR3 protein: CASSIMLAVNTGELFF

D gene: -
clone size: few
J gene: TRBJ1-2
V gene: TRBV14
CDR3 DNA: TGTGCCAGCAGCCAAGGGTTGGGGCGTAACTATGGCTACACCTTC
CDR3 protein: CASSQGLGRNYGYTF

D gene: -
clone size: -
J gene: TRBJ1-5
V gene: TRBV23-1
CDR3 DNA: TGCGCCAGCAGTCAATCGCCGGGACAGCCCCAGCATTTT
CDR3 protein: CASSQSPGQPQHF

D gene: -
clone size: -
J gene: TRBJ2-3
V gene: TRBV30
CDR3 DNA: TGTGCCTGGAGTAAGAGAGATACGCAGTATTTT
CDR3 protein: CAWSKRDTQYF

D gene: TRBD1
clone size: -
J gene: TRBJ1-5
V gene: TRBV6-1
CDR3 DNA: TGTGCCAGCAGTGAGAGGCCCCAGGACAGGGGGGAGCATAGTCAGCCCCAGCATTTT
CDR3 protein: CASSERPQDRGEHSQPQHF

D gene: TRBD1
clone size: once
J gene: TRBJ2-7
V gene: TRBV10-3
CDR3 DNA: TGTGCCATCAGTGATACCGGACAGGGGAACTACGAGCAGTACTTC
CDR3 protein: CAISDTGQGNYEQYF

D gene: -
clone size: -
J gene: TRBJ2-2
V gene: TRBV9
CDR3 DNA: TGTGCCAGCAGCGTAGCTGGAGGGACCGGGGAGCTGTTTTTT
CDR3 protein: CASSVAGGTGELFF

D gene: TRBD1
clone size: -
J gene: TRBJ1-4
V gene: TRBV5-1
CDR3 DNA: TGCGCCAGCAGCTTGGAACAGGGGGCTGCTAATGAAAAACTGTTTTTT
CDR3 protein: CASSLEQGAANEKLFF

D gene: -
clone size: -
J gene: TRBJ2-5
V gene: TRBV6-5
CDR3 DNA: TGTGCCAGCAGTCAATCTCGGGCGGGGACCCAGTACTTC
CDR3 protein: CASSQSRAGTQYF

D gene: -
clone size: -
J gene: TRBJ1-2
V gene: TRBV30
CDR3 DNA: TGTGCCTGGAGTGAGGCACCAGGTCCCTATGGCTACACCTTC
CDR3 protein: CAWSEAPGPYGYTF

D gene: -
clone size: -
J gene: TRBJ1-5
V gene: TRBV6-5
CDR3 DNA: TGTGCCAGCAGCAAGGGGGGGGGCGGTCAGCCCCAGCATTTT
CDR3 protein: CASSKGGGGQPQHF

D gene: -
clone size: -
J gene: TRBJ2-7
V gene: TRBV4-2
CDR3 DNA: TGTGCCAGCAGCCAAGTGGTGCAGGGGTTATCCTACGAGCAGTACTTC
CDR3 protein: CASSQVVQGLSYEQYF